A single sample is the source of the 16 T cell receptor beta chains below, sequenced in a study of regulatory T cells in long-lasting Graves disease. TCR beta libraries were built with iRepertoire HTBI primers and Arm-PCR of CDR3 regions. Each CDR3 protein is one row after TCRdb ran MiXCR on the multiplex PCR reads. The top ten clones hold over 6% of a sample with around 450,000 distinct CDR3 sequences, 20% to 25% of them seen once. Time point specified: persistent/refractory GD, antithyroid drugs over 5 years with positive TRAb. RNA isolated from PBMCs was used to make the TCR library. Specimen: peripheral blood mononuclear cells (PBMCs), collected when the disease was refractory, from a patient treated with antithyroid drugs. Receptor source: a female donor with Graves disease.

This clonotype was seen at least ten times. The rearrangement joins TRBV11-2 to TRBJ2-5, with 8 nucleotides matching TRBD1. The germline V gene has CDR1 SGHAT and CDR2 FQNNGV. V was clipped by 4 bases and J by 5 bases; unmatched bases: 9. This CDR3 comprises 15 residues. CDR3 sequence: CASSSQGARAETQYF. The CDR3, as DNA: TGTGCCAGCAGCTCTCAGGGGGCCAGGGCGGAGACCCAGTACTTC.

The chain uses TRBV2 and TRBJ2-3; 7 bases fit TRBD1. This CDR3 is built from 15 residues. Germline V gene sequence: CDR1 SNHLY, CDR2 FYNNEI. The V segment lost 6 bases and the J segment 0 bases; nucleotides outside the gene matches: 6. This CDR3 reads CASRAGQASTDTQYF. CDR3 bases: TGTGCCAGCAGGGCAGGACAGGCGAGCACAGATACGCAGTATTTT.

This clonotype was detected ten times or more. The rearrangement links TRBV28 to TRBJ2-6; D gene uncertain. Trimming took off 8 bases at V and 0 bases at J, with 8 bases between the two ends. Looked up from germline, CDR1 is MDHEN and CDR2 is SYDVKM. CDR3 length: 14 residues. The CDR3 loop is CASDQSSGANVLTF. The CDR3, as DNA: TGTGCCAGCGATCAGAGCTCTGGGGCCAACGTCCTGACTTTC.

This clonotype has only a few counts. This chain connects TRBV2 to TRBJ2-2, with D perhaps TRBD1 (5 bases). There are 13 residues in the CDR3. Germline V CDR1 and CDR2: SNHLY, FYNNEI. Trimming took off 7 bases at V and 4 bases at J, with 10 bases between the two ends. The CDR3 coding sequence is TGTGCCAGCACCCAGGGTTCCACCGGGGAGCTGTTTTTT. Encoded protein: CASTQGSTGELFF.

The rearrangement uses TRBV19 and TRBJ1-4; 9 bases align to TRBD1. This CDR3 region has 14 residues. Trimming took 3 bases from V and 13 from J; bases not matched to a gene: 9. CDR1 LNHDA and CDR2 SQIVND come from the germline V gene (reference sequence). For the CDR3, the DNA is TGTGCCAGTAGTATCCCCACAGGGGGCCGCAGACTGTTTTTT. Protein: CASSIPTGGRRLFF.

At least ten counts were recorded for this clonotype. V and J are TRBV12-3 or TRBV12-4 and TRBJ2-4, with D tentatively TRBD1 (6 bases). This CDR3 is 16 amino acids long. Trimming shortened V by 6 bases and J by 1 base, and 16 bases separated the two germline ends. The CDR3 DNA reads as TGTGCCAGCAGCCACAGGGTCCTGGGGGCCAAAAACATTCAGTACTTC. It encodes CASSHRVLGAKNIQYF.

The chain carries TRBV18 and TRBJ2-7, with D perhaps matching TRBD1 (6 bases). Trimming shortened V by 3 bases and J by 3 bases, and 15 bases separated the two germline ends. This CDR3 comprises 15 residues. Looked up from germline, CDR1 is KGHSH and CDR2 is LQKENI. The CDR3 loop is CASSPHRELGYEQYF. In nucleotides, the CDR3 is TGTGCCAGCTCACCCCACAGGGAACTCGGCTACGAGCAGTACTTC. Variable domain in full (rest from reference TRBV18 and TRBJ2-7): NAGVMQNPRHLVRRRGQEARLRCSPMKGHSHVYWYRQLPEEGLKFMVYLQKENIIDESGMPKERFSAEFPKEGPSILRIQQVVRGDSAAYFCASSPHRELGYEQYFGPGTRLTVT.

This clonotype was seen more than once but under ten times. The V gene is TRBV28, the J gene TRBJ2-3, with D maybe TRBD2 (5 bases). V was pared by 7 bases and J by 8 bases, with 13 bases between. Germline lookup yields CDR1 MDHEN and CDR2 SYDVKM. The CDR3 runs 12 residues. The CDR3 DNA reads TGTGCCAGCACCCCCCCCCGGGGTACGCAGTATTTT. It is translated as CASTPPRGTQYF.

This clonotype was counted ten times or more. The chain is built from TRBV7-8 and TRBJ2-7; the D is unclear. V shed 5 bases and J shed 2 bases, with 13 bases lying between them. This CDR3 spans 14 amino acids. Germline V gene sequence: CDR1 SGHVS, CDR2 FQNEAQ. The CDR3 coding sequence is TGTGCCAGCAGCGCAGGCCGAGAGACCTACGAGCAGTACTTC. Its translation: CASSAGRETYEQYF.

This clonotype has at least ten counts. This rearrangement joins TRBV30 to TRBJ2-5; possibly TRBD2 for D (5 bases). The CDR3 has 16 residues. Germline loops: CDR1 GTSNPN, CDR2 SVGIG (reference sequence). Trimming took 2 bases from V and 2 from J, leaving 18 bases between them. The CDR3 nucleotides read TGTGCCTGGAGTAAGGCCTACGGACTCACGCAAGAGACCCAGTACTTC. This translates into CAWSKAYGLTQETQYF.

V usage is TRBV5-4 and J usage is TRBJ2-3, with TRBD1 matching over 10 bases. The V segment lost 5 bases and the J segment 2 bases; nucleotides outside the gene matches: 5. The V gene's germline CDR1 is SGHNT and CDR2 YYREEE (reference sequence). CDR3 length: 15 residues. CDR3 coding DNA: TGTGCCAGCAGTTATGGACAGGGGGACACAGATACGCAGTATTTT. Residues: CASSYGQGDTDTQYF.

Ten or more counts support this clonotype. This rearrangement joins TRBV29-1 to TRBJ2-5; 13 nucleotides line up with TRBD2. The CDR3 has 14 amino acids. Germline loops: CDR1 SQVTM, CDR2 ANQGSEA. After removal of 6 bases from V and 5 bases from J, the junction contained 6 bases not matched to a gene. The CDR3 is CSVDGLAGVETQYF. The CDR3 DNA follows: TGCAGCGTAGACGGACTAGCGGGAGTGGAGACCCAGTACTTC.

The chain is built from TRBV9 and TRBJ1-1; a possible D gene is TRBD1 (6 bases). V dropped 0 bases and J dropped 0 bases, with 9 bases sitting between them. Germline lookup yields CDR1 SGDLS and CDR2 YYNGEE. This CDR3 has 15 amino acids. Here the CDR3 DNA reads TGTGCCAGCAGCGTAGTCGGGGGCTTGAACACTGAAGCTTTCTTT. Translation gives CASSVVGGLNTEAFF.

The CDR3 nucleotides are TGTGCCAGCAGCTCACATCGAGGGCCTGCGAACACCGGGGAGCTGTTTTTT. This encodes CASSSHRGPANTGELFF. This chain uses TRBV7-3 with TRBJ2-2; TRBD2 is a possible D gene (5 bases). V shed 4 bases and J shed 0 bases, with 15 bases lying between them. The CDR3 runs 17 residues. Germline CDR1 is SGHTA and CDR2 is FQGTGA.

This clonotype was seen ten or more times. The genes are TRBV20-1 and TRBJ1-6, with 8 bases aligning to TRBD1. CDR3 size: 14 residues. J gave up 9 bases and V 3 bases, and 7 bases lay outside the gene matches. Germline V lookup: CDR1 DFQATT, CDR2 SNEGSKA (reference sequence). The CDR3 region has the DNA TGCAGTGCTAGTACTGAGACAGGGGTTTCACCCCTCCACTTT. Translated: CSASTETGVSPLHF.

In its sample, this clonotype was seen a few times. The DNA of the CDR3 is TGTGCCACCAGTCCCGGGACTAGCAAGCAGTACTTC. Protein product: CATSPGTSKQYF. V is TRBV24-1 and J is TRBJ2-7; the match to TRBD2 covers 9 bases. The CDR3 consists of 12 residues. V trimming: 6 bases; J trimming: 8 bases; junction bases outside the gene matches: 4. Germline CDR1 reads KGHDR; CDR2 reads SFDVKD.